The T cell receptor beta chain described here comes from a study of human T cells and chemical hapten exposure. Study at large: The use of 2% DPC on 2 cm by 2 cm of upper inner arm skin constituted sensitization. TCR yields per sample varied mostly from small pooled library volume differences. Study findings and constraints: TCRs exceeding a frequency of 1 in 1000 stayed unchanged under DPC sensitization.

Noted time point: pre-sensitization, week 0. Treatment: therapeutic diphenylcyclopropenone sensitization with weekly scalp DPC. This clonotype was seen at least ten times. Antigen specificity is unknown. Germline lookup yields CDR1 SGHRS and CDR2 YFSETQ. Trimming at V came to 4 bases and at J to 5 bases, leaving 9 bases not matched to a gene. CDR3 size: 15 residues. Library preparation tagged each individual cDNA molecule with a unique molecular identifier. TCRdb reanalysed the RACE reads using MiXCR and keeps one entry per CDR3 protein. The sample has 350,000 to 450,000 distinct CDR3 sequences; 4.5% to 5.5% are singletons.

This chain connects TRBV5-1 to TRBJ2-7; 10 positions match TRBD2. Sequenced here: whole blood, sampled in connection with sensitization to the hapten diphenylcyclopropenone (DPC). This TCR was sampled from a woman in her forties or fifties with alopecia areata. Some clones in this sample may be carry-over from other donors' samples. The CDR3 loop is CASSLERGGHHEQYF. CDR3 in DNA: TGCGCCAGCAGCCTGGAGCGGGGGGGCCACCACGAGCAGTACTTC.